The 9 T cell receptor beta chains below were found in one sample sequenced in a study of blood T cell repertoires in COVID-19 (dated by TCRdb to the early 2020s). Library preparation employed the immunoSEQ multiplex PCR assay. TCRdb stores this immuneACCESS table with in-frame sequences only. Part of the clones is absent; in the studies checked, under half of the shortfall reflects unresolved V genes, and no reason is known for the rest. For this sample there are about 240,000 clones; more than 75% appear just once. The ten largest clones add up to roughly an eighth of the sample. The sample taken for sequencing was peripheral blood. These TCRs come from a woman aged 55 to 70 with active or convalescent COVID-19.

The chain carries TRBV6-4 and TRBJ1-2, with 10 bases fitting TRBD1. The CDR3 extends over 16 amino acids. Germline loops: CDR1 MRHNA, CDR2 SNTAGT. Germline trimming cut 0 bases from V and 4 bases from J; bases unmatched to any gene: 5. CDR3 sequence reads: CASSDSPGQGVYGYTF. The CDR3 bases are TGTGCCAGCAGTGACTCGCCCGGACAGGGGGTCTATGGCTACACCTTC.

The genes are TRBV3-1 (or the pseudogene TRBV3-2) and TRBJ1-2; D possibly corresponds to TRBD1 (5 bases). The V end was cut by 0 bases, the J end by 7 bases, with 15 bases between. Germline CDR1 and CDR2: LGHDT and YNNKEL (reference sequence). The CDR3 runs 15 residues. For the CDR3, the DNA is TGTGCCAGCAGCCAAGAAGTGGATTGGGGCGGTGGCTACACCTTC. This translates into CASSQEVDWGGGYTF.

The chain combines TRBV12-3 or TRBV12-4 with TRBJ2-5; TRBD1 matches 9 bases. The V and J ends lost 7 bases and 9 bases, in that order; junction bases with no gene match: 9. The CDR3 length is 13 residues. In DNA form, the CDR3 reads TGTGCCAGCAACCGGGACAGGGTTGGGCCCCAGTACTTC. Amino acid sequence: CASNRDRVGPQYF.

The chain employs TRBV21-1 and TRBJ2-7; no check of the table's D call, TRBD1, against the DNA was made. TRBV21-1 is a recognized pseudogene. The CDR3 length is 15 residues. The CDR3 spells CASSKERQVAYEQYF. For the CDR3, the DNA is TGTGCCAGCAGCAAAGAGCGACAGGTCGCCTACGAGCAGTACTTC.

The chain is built from TRBV12-5 and TRBJ1-4; tentatively, D is TRBD1 (5 bases). Trimming shortened V by 2 bases and J by 6 bases, and 10 bases separated the two germline ends. CDR1 LGHNT and CDR2 FRNRAP come from the germline V gene. There are 14 residues in the CDR3. The CDR3 nucleotides are TGTGCTAGTGGTTTGCGGGGAGGGGATGAAAAACTGTTTTTT. Protein product: CASGLRGGDEKLFF.

V and J are TRBV6-2 or TRBV6-3 and TRBJ2-7, with 7 positions matching TRBD2. Looked up from germline, CDR1 is MNHEY and CDR2 is SVGEGT. V lost 2 bases to trimming and J lost 3 bases; unmatched junction nucleotides: 7. There are 15 residues in the CDR3. The CDR3 region is CASSYGPGLVYEQYF. The CDR3 DNA reads TGTGCCAGCAGTTACGGTCCCGGACTAGTCTACGAGCAGTACTTC.

The table lists this clone with a count of one. V usage is TRBV6-5 and J usage is TRBJ1-2, with D perhaps matching TRBD1 (6 bases). CDR1 is MNHEY and CDR2 is SVGAGI in the germline V gene. Trimming took off 6 bases at V and 5 bases at J, with 13 bases between the two ends. The length of the CDR3 is 13 residues. The CDR3 coding sequence is TGTGCCAGCAGCCGCCCCGGACAGTATGGCTACACCTTC. It codes for CASSRPGQYGYTF.

The chain recombines TRBV6-2 or TRBV6-3 with TRBJ2-5; TRBD2 aligns across 12 bases. This CDR3 region has 15 residues. The germline gives CDR1 MNHEY, CDR2 SVGEGT. Trimming at V came to 5 bases and at J to 7 bases, leaving 8 bases not matched to a gene. This chain's CDR3 is CASSGLAGGRGTQYF. The CDR3 DNA sequence: TGTGCCAGCAGTGGCCTAGCGGGGGGGCGCGGGACCCAGTACTTC.

V and J are TRBV5-1 and TRBJ2-5; D is unclear. Trimming shortened V by 0 bases and J by 2 bases, and 11 bases separated the two germline ends. The CDR3 consists of 15 residues. Germline V CDR1 and CDR2: SGHRS, YFSETQ. In DNA, the CDR3 is TGCGCCAGCAGCTTGGCCCCACAGAGTCAAGAGACCCAGTACTTC. Its translation is CASSLAPQSQETQYF.